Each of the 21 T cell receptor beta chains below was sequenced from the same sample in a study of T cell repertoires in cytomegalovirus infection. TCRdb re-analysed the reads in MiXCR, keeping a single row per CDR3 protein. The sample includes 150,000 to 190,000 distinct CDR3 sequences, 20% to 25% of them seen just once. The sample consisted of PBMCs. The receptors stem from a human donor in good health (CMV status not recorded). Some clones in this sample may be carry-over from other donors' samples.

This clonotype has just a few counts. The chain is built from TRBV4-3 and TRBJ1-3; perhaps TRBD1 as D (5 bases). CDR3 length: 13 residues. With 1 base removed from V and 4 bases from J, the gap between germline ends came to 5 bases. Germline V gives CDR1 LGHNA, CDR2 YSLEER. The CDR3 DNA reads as TGCGCCAGCAGCCAAGCAGGGGGAAACACCATATATTTT. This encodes CASSQAGGNTIYF.

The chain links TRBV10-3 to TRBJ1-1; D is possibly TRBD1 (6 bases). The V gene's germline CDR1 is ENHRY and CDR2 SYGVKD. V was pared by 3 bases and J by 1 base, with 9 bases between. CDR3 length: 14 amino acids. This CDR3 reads CAISDQTGNTEAFF. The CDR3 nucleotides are TGTGCCATCAGTGACCAGACAGGGAACACTGAAGCTTTCTTT.

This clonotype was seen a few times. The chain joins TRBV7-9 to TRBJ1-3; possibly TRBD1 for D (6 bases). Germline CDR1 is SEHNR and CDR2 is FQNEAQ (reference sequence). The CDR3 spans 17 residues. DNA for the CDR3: TGTGCGGGGGGCAGCCGGGACCTCTCCTCCTCTGGAAACACCATATATTTT. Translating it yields CAGGSRDLSSSGNTIYF.

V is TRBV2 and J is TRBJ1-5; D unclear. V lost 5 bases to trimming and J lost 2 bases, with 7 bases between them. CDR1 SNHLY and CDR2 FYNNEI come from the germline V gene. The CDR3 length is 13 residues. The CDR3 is CASSHGGNQPQHF. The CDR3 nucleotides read TGTGCCAGCAGTCACGGGGGCAATCAGCCCCAGCATTTT.

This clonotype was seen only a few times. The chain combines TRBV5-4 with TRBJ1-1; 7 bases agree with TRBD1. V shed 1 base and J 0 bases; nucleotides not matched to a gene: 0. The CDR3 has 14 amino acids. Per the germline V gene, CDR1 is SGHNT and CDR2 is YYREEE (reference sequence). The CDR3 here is CASSLQGVNTEAFF. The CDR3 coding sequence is TGTGCCAGCAGCTTGCAGGGGGTGAACACTGAAGCTTTCTTT. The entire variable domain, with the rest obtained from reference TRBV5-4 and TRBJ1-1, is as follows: ETGVTQSPTHLIKTRGQQVTLRCSSQSGHNTVSWYQQALGQGPQFIFQYYREEENGRGNFPPRFSGLQFPNYSSELNVNALELDDSALYLCASSLQGVNTEAFFGQGTRLTVV.

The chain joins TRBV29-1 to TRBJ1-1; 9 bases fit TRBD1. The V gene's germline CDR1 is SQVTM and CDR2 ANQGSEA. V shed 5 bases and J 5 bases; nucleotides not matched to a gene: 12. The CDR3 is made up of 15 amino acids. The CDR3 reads CSVQTGGARGTEAFF. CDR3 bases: TGCAGCGTTCAAACAGGGGGCGCGAGAGGAACTGAAGCTTTCTTT.

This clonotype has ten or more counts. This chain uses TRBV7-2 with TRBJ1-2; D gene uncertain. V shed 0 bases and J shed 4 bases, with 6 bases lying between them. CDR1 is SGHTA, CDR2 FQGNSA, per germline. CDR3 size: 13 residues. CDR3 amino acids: CASSLALGYGYTF. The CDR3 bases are TGTGCCAGCAGCTTAGCGCTGGGCTATGGCTACACCTTC.

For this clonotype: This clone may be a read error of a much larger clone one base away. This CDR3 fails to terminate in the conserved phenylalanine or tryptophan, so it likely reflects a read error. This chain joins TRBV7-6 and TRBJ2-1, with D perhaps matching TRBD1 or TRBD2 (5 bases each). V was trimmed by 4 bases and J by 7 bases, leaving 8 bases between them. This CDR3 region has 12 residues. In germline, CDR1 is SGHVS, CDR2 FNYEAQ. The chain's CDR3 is CASSSGTNEQFC. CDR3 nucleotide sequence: TGTGCCAGCAGCTCAGGGACGAATGAGCAGTTCTGC.

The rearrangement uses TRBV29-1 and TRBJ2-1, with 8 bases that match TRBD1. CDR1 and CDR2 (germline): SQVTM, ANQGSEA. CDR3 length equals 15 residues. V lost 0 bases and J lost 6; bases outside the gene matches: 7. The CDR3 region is CSVEESDRDPNEQFF. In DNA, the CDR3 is TGCAGCGTTGAAGAGTCGGACAGGGACCCCAATGAGCAGTTCTTC.

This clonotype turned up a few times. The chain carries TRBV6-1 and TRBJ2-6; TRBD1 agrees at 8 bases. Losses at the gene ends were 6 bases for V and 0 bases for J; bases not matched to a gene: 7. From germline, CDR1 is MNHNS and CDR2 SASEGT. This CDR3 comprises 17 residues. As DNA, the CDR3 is TGTGCCAGCAGGAAACCGGGACAGGACTCTGGGGCCAACGTCCTGACTTTC. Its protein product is CASRKPGQDSGANVLTF.

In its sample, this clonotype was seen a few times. CDR3 coding DNA: TGTGCCAGCAGTTTGGGGGGTCACCACGGAATCAGCTCCTACGAGCAGTACTTC. Amino acids: CASSLGGHHGISSYEQYF. V is TRBV28 and J is TRBJ2-7, with a tentative D call TRBD2 (6 bases). CDR3 length equals 18 residues. The V end was cut by 3 bases, the J end by 0 bases, with 21 bases between. The V gene's germline CDR1 is MDHEN and CDR2 SYDVKM.

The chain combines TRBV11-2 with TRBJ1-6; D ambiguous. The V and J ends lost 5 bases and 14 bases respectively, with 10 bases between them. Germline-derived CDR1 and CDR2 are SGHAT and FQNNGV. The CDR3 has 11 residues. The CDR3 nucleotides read TGTGCCAGCAGCCTGGTAGGCACCCTCCACTTT. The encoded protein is CASSLVGTLHF.

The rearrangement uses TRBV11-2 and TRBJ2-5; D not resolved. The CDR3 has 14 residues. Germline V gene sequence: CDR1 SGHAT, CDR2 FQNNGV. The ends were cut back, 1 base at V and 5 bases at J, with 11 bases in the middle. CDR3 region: CASSLVGGSETQYF. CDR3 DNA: TGTGCCAGCAGCTTAGTTGGCGGCTCTGAGACCCAGTACTTC. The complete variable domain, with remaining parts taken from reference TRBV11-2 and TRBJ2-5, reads EAGVAQSPRYKIIEKRQSVAFWCNPISGHATLYWYQQILGQGPKLLIQFQNNGVVDDSQLPKDRFSAERLKGVDSTLKIQPAKLEDSAVYLCASSLVGGSETQYFGPGTRLLVL.

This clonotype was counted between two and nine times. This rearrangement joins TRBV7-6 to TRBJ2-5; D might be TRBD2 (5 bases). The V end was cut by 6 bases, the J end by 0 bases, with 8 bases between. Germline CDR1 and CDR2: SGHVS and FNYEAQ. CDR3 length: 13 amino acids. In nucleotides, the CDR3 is TGTGCCAGCAGGGACGGGAACCAAGAGACCCAGTACTTC. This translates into CASRDGNQETQYF.

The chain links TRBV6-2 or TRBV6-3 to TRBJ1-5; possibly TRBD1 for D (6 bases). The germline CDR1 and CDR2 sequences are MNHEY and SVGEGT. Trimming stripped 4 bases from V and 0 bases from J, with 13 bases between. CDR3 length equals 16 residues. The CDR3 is CASSSQDSYSNQPQHF. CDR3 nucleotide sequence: TGTGCCAGCAGTTCCCAGGACAGCTATAGCAATCAGCCCCAGCATTTT.

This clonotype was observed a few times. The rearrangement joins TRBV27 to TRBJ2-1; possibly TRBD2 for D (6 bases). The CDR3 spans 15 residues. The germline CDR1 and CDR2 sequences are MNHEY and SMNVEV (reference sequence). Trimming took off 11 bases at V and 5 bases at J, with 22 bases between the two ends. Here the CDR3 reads CADTSSNRLNNEQFF. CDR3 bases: TGTGCCGACACTAGCAGCAATCGATTAAACAATGAGCAGTTCTTC.

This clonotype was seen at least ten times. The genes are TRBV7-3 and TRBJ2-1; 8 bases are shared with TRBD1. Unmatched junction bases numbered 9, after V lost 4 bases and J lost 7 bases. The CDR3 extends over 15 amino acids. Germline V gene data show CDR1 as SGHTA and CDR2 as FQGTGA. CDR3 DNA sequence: TGTGCCAGCAGCTCGCAGGGGGCGCTTAGTAATGAGCAGTTCTTC. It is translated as CASSSQGALSNEQFF.

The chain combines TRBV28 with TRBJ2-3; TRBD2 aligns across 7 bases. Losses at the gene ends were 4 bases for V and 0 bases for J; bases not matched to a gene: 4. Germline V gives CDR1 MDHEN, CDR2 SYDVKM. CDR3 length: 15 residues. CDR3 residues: CASSSGGPSTDTQYF. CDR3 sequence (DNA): TGTGCCAGCAGTTCGGGGGGTCCTAGCACAGATACGCAGTATTTT.

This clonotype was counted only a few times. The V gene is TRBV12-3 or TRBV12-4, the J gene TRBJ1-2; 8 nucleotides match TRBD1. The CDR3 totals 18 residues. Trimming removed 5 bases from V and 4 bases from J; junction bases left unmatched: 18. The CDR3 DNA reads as TGTGCCAGCAGTCCCAGAACGTCCGGGACAGGAGACTTCTATGGCTACACCTTC. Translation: CASSPRTSGTGDFYGYTF.

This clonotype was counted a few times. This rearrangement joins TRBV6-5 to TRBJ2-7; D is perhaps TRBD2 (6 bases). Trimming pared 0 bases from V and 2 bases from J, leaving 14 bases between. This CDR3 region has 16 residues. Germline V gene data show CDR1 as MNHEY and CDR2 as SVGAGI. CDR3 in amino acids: CASSYSILGRPYEQYF. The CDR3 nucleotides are TGTGCCAGCAGTTACTCGATTTTAGGGAGGCCCTACGAGCAGTACTTC.

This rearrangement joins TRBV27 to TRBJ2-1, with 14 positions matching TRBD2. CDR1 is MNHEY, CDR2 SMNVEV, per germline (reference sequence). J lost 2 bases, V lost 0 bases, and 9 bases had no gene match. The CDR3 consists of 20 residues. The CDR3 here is CASSLSRGLAGVGPYNEQFF. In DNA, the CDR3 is TGTGCCAGCAGTTTATCGAGGGGACTAGCGGGAGTTGGTCCCTACAATGAGCAGTTCTTC.